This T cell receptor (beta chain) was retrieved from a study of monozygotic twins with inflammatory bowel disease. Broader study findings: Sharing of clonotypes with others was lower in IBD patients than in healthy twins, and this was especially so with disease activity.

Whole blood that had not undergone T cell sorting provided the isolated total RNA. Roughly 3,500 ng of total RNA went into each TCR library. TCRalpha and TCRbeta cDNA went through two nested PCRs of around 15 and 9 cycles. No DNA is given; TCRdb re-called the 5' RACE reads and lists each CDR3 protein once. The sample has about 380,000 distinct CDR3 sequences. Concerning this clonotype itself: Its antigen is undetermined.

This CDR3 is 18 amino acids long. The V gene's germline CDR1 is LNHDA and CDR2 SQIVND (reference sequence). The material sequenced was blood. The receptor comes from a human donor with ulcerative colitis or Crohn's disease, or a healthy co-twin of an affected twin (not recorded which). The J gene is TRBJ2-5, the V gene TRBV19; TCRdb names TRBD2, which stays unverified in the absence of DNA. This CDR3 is CASSRRTLPLSVQETQYF.